These T cell receptor beta chains were read from a single sample in a study of PD-L1 blockade in urothelial cancer. Generated by immunoSEQ multiplex PCR, the TCRdb table keeps only in-frame clones and is missing some. The sample has tens of thousands of clones, 84% seen once. Sample: PBMCs, taken around atezolizumab (anti-PD-L1) treatment. Receptors were obtained from a woman in her seventies with urothelial cancer. Each CDR3 is given with its conserved first and last residue. The D gene is left open where the match is weak. Size tells how often a clone was seen (once, few, many) or the class of an expanded clone, and some rows leave it out.

size	D	V	J	DNA	CDR3
NA	NA	TRBV29-1	TRBJ1-1	TGCAGCGTTGCCCGAATAACCCTAAGGGGCTCTGAAGCTTTCTTT	CSVARITLRGSEAFF
NA	NA	TRBV2	TRBJ2-3	TGTGCCAGCAGAGACCCGGAAGAGGGTCGTGGGGATACGCAGTATTTT	CASRDPEEGRGDTQYF
NA	TRBD1	TRBV19	TRBJ1-5	TGTGCCAGTAGTGGCGGGACAGGGTTTCAGCCCCAGCATTTT	CASSGGTGFQPQHF
NA	TRBD1	TRBV5-4	TRBJ1-4	TGTGCCAGCAGCCGGGACAGGGGAGAAGAAAAACTGTTTTTT	CASSRDRGEEKLFF
NA	NA	TRBV30	TRBJ1-2	TGTGCGCGGAGTGTGGGGGGTGGGGGCTACACCTTC	CARSVGGGGYTF
NA	NA	TRBV10-3	TRBJ1-1	TGTGCCATCAGGACGACAGAGAACACTGAAGCTTTCTTT	CAIRTTENTEAFF
NA	TRBD1	TRBV7-2	TRBJ1-2	TGTGCCAGCAGCTCGTTAGGGGTTGCCACAGGGGGAGGCTACACCTTC	CASSSLGVATGGGYTF
NA	NA	TRBV4-1	TRBJ2-2	TGCGCCAGCAGCCAAGACAGGGGATGGACCGGGGAGCTGTTTTTT	CASSQDRGWTGELFF
NA	TRBD2	TRBV27	TRBJ2-3	TGTGCCAGCAGTTTGCCCGGGAGGACAGATACGCAGTATTTT	CASSLPGRTDTQYF
NA	NA	TRBV11-2	TRBJ1-1	TGTGCCAGCAGCCAATACCCGGGGGTCGGGAACACTGAAGCTTTCTTT	CASSQYPGVGNTEAFF
NA	TRBD1	TRBV10-3	TRBJ2-7	TGTGCCATCAGTGATTCCGGGACAGGGGAGAGGGAGCAGTACTTC	CAISDSGTGEREQYF
NA	TRBD2	TRBV4-2	TRBJ2-3	TGTGCCAGCAGCCAGGGACTAGCGGGAGATACGCAGTATTTT	CASSQGLAGDTQYF
NA	TRBD1	TRBV6-7	TRBJ1-5	TGTGCCAGCGGTAGGACAGGGCGCGATCAGCCCCAGCATTTT	CASGRTGRDQPQHF
NA	TRBD2	TRBV5-1	TRBJ2-1	TGCGCCAGCAGCTTTTCTAGCGGGACCCAGAATGAGCAGTTCTTC	CASSFSSGTQNEQFF
NA	NA	TRBV11-2	TRBJ2-5	TGTGCCAGCAGCCAAAGGCGGCGGAGACCTTTGCAAGAGACCCAGTACTTC	CASSQRRRRPLQETQYF
few	NA	TRBV5-6	TRBJ2-5	TGTGCCAGCAGCACCACAGGGACCCCGAGGGAGACCCAGTACTTC	CASSTTGTPRETQYF
NA	NA	TRBV27	TRBJ2-7	TGTGCCAGCAGTTGGGGCGACGAGCAGTACTTC	CASSWGDEQYF
NA	TRBD2	TRBV6-5	TRBJ2-2	TGTGCCAGCAGTTCCCCGGGACTAGCGGGAACCGGGGAGCTGTTTTTT	CASSSPGLAGTGELFF
NA	TRBD2	TRBV10-3	TRBJ2-7	TGTGCCACGGCGGGGGAAAGCTCCTACGAGCAGTACTTC	CATAGESSYEQYF
NA	TRBD2	TRBV14	TRBJ2-1	TGTGCCAGCAGCCAAGAACCAGCGGGAGGGCTGGTCGAGCAGTTCTTC	CASSQEPAGGLVEQFF
few	NA	TRBV5-4	TRBJ1-2	TGTGCCAGCAGCTGGGGTAAGGGGAACGGCTACACCTTC	CASSWGKGNGYTF
NA	NA	TRBV19	TRBJ1-2	TGTGCCAGTAGTGTCGACAGGAACTATGGCTACACCTTC	CASSVDRNYGYTF
once	NA	TRBV18	TRBJ2-3	TGTGCCAGCTCCCGCGGGCCGCCCCAGGGCACAGATACGCAGTATTTT	CASSRGPPQGTDTQYF
once	NA	TRBV7-8	TRBJ2-7	TGTGCCAGCAGCTTAGCGTTGGGGGAGGTCCAGTACGAGCAGTACTTC	CASSLALGEVQYEQYF
NA	TRBD2	TRBV5-4	TRBJ2-7	TGTGCCAGCAGCTTGTTCCGGGAGGGCCCCGAGCAGTACTTC	CASSLFREGPEQYF